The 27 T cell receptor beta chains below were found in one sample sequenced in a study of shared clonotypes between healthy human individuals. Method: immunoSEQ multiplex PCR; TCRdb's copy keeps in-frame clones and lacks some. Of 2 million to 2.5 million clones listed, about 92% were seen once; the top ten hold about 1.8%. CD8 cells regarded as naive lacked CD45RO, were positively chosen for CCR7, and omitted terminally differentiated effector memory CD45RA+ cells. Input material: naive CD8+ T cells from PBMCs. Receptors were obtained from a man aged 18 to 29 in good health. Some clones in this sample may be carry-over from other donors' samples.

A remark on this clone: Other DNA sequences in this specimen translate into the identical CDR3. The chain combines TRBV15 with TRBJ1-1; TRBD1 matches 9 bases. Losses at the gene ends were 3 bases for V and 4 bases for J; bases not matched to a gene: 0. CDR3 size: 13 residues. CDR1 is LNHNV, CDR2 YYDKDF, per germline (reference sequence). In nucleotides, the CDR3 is TGTGCCACCAGCAGGACAGGGGGCACTGAAGCTTTCTTT. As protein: CATSRTGGTEAFF.

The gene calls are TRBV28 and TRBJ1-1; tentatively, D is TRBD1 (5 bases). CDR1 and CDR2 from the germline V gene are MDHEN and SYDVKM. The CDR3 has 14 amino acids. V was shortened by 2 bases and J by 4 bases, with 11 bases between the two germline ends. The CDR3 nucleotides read TGTGCCAGCAGTTTAGGGGGGTCCGGCACTGAAGCTTTCTTT. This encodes CASSLGGSGTEAFF.

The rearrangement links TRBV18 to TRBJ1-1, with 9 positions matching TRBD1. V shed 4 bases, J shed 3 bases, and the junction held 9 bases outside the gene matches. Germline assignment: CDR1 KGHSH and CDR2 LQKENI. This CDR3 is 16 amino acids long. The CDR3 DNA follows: TGTGCCAGCTCACAAAACAGGGGGCGTGGGGACACTGAAGCTTTCTTT. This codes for CASSQNRGRGDTEAFF.

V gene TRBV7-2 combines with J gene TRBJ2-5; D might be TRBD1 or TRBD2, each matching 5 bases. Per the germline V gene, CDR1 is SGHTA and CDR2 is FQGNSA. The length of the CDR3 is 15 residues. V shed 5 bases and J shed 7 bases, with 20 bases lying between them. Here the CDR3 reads CASSRDPLGVRTQYF. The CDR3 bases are TGTGCCAGCAGCCGGGACCCCCTCGGCGTTCGGACCCAGTACTTC.

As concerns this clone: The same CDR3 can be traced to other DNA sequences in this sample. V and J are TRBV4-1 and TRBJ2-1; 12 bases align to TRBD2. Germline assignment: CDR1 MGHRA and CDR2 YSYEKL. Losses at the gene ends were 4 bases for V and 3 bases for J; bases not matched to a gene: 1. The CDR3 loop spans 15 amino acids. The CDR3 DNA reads TGCGCCAGCAGCCCGACTAGCGGGAGCTACAATGAGCAGTTCTTC. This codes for CASSPTSGSYNEQFF.

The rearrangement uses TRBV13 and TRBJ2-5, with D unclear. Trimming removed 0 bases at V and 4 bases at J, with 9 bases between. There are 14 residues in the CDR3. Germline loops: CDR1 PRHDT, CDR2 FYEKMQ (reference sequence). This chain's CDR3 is CASSLGGRRETQYF. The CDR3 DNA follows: TGTGCCAGCAGCTTAGGTGGCAGGCGAGAGACCCAGTACTTC.

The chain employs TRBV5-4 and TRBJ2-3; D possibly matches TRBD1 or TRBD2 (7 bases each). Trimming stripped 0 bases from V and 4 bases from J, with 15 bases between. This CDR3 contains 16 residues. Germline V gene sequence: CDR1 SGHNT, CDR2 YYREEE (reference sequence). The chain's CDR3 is CASSLVGGGPPDTQYF. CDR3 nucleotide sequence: TGTGCCAGCAGCTTGGTGGGAGGGGGCCCCCCAGATACGCAGTATTTT.

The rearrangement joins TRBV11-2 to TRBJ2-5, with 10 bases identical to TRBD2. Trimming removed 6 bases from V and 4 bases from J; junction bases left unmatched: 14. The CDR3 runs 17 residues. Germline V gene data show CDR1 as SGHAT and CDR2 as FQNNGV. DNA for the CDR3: TGTGCCAGCAGAACCCCAGGTGGTCTAGCGGGAGCAGAGACCCAGTACTTC. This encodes CASRTPGGLAGAETQYF.

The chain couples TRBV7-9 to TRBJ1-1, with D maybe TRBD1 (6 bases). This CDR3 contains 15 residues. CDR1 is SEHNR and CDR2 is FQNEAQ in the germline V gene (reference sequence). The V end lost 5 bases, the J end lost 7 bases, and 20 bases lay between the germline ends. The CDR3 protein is CASSPLEGGIGEAFF. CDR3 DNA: TGTGCCAGCAGCCCCCTGGAGGGGGGTATAGGTGAAGCTTTCTTT.

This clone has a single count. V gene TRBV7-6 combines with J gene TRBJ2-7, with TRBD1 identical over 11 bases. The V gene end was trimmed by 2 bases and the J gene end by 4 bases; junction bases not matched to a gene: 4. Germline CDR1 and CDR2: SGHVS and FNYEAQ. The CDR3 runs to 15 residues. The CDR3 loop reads CASSLTGTGGYEQYF. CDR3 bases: TGTGCCAGCAGCTTAACCGGGACAGGGGGGTACGAGCAGTACTTC. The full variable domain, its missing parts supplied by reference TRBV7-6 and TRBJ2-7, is GAGVSQSPRYKVTKRGQDVALRCDPISGHVSLYWYRQALGQGPEFLTYFNYEAQQDKSGLPNDRFSAERPEGSISTLTIQRTEQRDSAMYRCASSLTGTGGYEQYFGPGTRLTVT.

CDR3: CAVVEQDTDTQYF. For the CDR3, the DNA is TGTGCCGTGGTGGAACAGGACACAGATACGCAGTATTTT. The chain joins TRBV10-3 to TRBJ2-3; the D gene is possibly TRBD1 (5 bases). Germline lookup yields CDR1 ENHRY and CDR2 SYGVKD. Trimming left V 11 bases short and J 2 bases short, with 14 bases between. The CDR3 consists of 13 residues.

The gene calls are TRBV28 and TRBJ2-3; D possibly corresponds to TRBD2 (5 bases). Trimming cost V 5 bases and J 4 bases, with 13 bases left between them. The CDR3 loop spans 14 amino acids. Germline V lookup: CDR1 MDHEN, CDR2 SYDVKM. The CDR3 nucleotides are TGTGCCAGCAGTCGTGGGTTGGAGGCAGATACGCAGTATTTT. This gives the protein CASSRGLEADTQYF.

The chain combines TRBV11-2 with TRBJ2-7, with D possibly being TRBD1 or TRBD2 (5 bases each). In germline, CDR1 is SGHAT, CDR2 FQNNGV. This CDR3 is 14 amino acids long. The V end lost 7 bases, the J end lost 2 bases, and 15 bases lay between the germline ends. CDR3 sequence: CASNPTGGTYEQYF. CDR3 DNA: TGTGCCAGCAACCCTACTGGGGGAACCTACGAGCAGTACTTC. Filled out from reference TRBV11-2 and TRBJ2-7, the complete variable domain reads EAGVAQSPRYKIIEKRQSVAFWCNPISGHATLYWYQQILGQGPKLLIQFQNNGVVDDSQLPKDRFSAERLKGVDSTLKIQPAKLEDSAVYLCASNPTGGTYEQYFGPGTRLTVT.

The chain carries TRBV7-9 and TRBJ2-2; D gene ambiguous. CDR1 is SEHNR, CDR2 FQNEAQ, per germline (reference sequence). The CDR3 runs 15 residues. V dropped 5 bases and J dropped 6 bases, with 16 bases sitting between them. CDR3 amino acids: CASSQAAGDPGELFF. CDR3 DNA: TGTGCCAGCAGCCAGGCGGCAGGCGACCCCGGGGAGCTGTTTTTT.

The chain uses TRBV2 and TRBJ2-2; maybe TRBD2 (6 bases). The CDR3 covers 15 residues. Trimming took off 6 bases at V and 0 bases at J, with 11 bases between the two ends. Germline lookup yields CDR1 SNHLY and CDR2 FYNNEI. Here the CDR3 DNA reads TGTGCCAGCAGCGGAGGGGCAACGAACACCGGGGAGCTGTTTTTT. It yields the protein CASSGGATNTGELFF.

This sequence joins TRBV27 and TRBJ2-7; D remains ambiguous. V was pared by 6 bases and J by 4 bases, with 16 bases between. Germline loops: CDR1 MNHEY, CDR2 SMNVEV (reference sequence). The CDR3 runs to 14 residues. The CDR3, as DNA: TGTGCCAGCAGAAGTCCCGACAAGATTTACGAGCAGTACTTC. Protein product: CASRSPDKIYEQYF.

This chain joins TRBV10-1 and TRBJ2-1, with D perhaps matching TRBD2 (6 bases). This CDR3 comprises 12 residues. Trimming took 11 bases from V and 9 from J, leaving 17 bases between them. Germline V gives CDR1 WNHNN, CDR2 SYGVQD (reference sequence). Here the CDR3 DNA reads TGCGCCGTCGACGGGGGAATGGGTGAGCAGTTCTTC. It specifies CAVDGGMGEQFF.

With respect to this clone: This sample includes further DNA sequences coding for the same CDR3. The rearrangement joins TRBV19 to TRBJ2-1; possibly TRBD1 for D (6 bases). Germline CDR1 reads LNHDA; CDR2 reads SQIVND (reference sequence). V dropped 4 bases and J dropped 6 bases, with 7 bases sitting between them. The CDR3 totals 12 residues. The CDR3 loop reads CASSRGGNEQFF. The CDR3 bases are TGTGCCAGTAGTAGAGGGGGCAATGAGCAGTTCTTC.

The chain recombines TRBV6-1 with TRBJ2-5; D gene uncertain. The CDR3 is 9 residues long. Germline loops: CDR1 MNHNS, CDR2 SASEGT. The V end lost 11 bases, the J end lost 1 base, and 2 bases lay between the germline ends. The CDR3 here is CALQETQYF. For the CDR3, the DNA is TGTGCCCTCCAAGAGACCCAGTACTTC.

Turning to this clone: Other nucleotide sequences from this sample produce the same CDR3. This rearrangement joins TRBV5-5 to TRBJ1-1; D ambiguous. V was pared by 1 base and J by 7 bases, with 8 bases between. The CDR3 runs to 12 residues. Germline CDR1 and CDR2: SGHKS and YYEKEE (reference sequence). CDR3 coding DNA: TGTGCCAGCAGCTTGACTGGGGTTGAAGCTTTCTTT. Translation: CASSLTGVEAFF. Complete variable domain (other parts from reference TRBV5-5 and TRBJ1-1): DAGVTQSPTHLIKTRGQQVTLRCSPISGHKSVSWYQQVLGQGPQFIFQYYEKEERGRGNFPDRFSARQFPNYSSELNVNALLLGDSALYLCASSLTGVEAFFGQGTRLTVV.

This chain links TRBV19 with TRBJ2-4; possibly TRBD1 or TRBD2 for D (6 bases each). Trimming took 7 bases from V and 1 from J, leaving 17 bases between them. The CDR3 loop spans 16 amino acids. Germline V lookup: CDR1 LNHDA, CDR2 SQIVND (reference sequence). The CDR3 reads CASIPSPGAAKNIQYF. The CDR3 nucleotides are TGTGCCAGTATCCCTAGCCCGGGGGCCGCCAAAAACATTCAGTACTTC.

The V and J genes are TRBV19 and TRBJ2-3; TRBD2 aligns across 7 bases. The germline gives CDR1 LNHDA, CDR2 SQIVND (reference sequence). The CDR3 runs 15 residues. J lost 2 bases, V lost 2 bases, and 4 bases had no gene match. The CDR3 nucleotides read TGTGCCAGTAGTATACTAGCGGTAAACACAGATACGCAGTATTTT. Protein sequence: CASSILAVNTDTQYF.

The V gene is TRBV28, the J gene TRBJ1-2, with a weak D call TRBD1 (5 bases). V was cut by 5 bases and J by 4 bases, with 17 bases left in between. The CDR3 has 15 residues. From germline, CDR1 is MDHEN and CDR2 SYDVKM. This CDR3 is CASSLLKTEFYGYTF. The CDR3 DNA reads TGTGCCAGCAGTCTCCTCAAGACAGAATTCTATGGCTACACCTTC.

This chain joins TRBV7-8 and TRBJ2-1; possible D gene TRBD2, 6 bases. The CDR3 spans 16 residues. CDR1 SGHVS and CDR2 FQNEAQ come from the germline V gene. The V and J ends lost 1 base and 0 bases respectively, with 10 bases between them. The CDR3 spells CASSLVAVSSYNEQFF. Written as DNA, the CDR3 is TGTGCCAGCAGCTTAGTAGCGGTGAGCTCCTACAATGAGCAGTTCTTC.

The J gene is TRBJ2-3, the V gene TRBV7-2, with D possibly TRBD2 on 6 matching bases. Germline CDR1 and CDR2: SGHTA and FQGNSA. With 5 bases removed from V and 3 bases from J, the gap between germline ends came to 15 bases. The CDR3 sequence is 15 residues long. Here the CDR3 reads CASSPTSLITDTQYF. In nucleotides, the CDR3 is TGTGCCAGCAGCCCAACTAGCTTAATTACAGATACGCAGTATTTT.

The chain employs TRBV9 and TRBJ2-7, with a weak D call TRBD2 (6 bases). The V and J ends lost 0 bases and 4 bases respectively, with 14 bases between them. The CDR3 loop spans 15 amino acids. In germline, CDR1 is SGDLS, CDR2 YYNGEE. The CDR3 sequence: CASSVAGASLYEQYF. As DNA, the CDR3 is TGTGCCAGCAGCGTAGCGGGAGCGAGCCTATACGAGCAGTACTTC.

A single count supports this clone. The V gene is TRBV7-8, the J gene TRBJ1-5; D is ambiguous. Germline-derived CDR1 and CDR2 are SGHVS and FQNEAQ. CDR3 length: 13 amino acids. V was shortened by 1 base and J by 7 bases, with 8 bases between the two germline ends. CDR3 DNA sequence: TGTGCCAGCAGCTTAGGTTCGGGCCAGCCCCAGCATTTT. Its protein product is CASSLGSGQPQHF.